Shown below are 7 T cell receptor beta chains from a single sample sequenced in a study of cytomegalovirus exposure and HLA in healthy donors. PCR employed 60 Vbeta and 13 Jbeta primers. The assay was immunoSEQ multiplex PCR, and TCRdb's table has in-frame clones only and misses some. Counted here are 150,000 to 200,000 clones, roughly 84% occurring once; the ten biggest clones make up 0.2% to 0.3%. Sequenced: PBMCs. These receptors came from a boy aged 10-17 years in good health and CMV-seronegative.

The chain carries TRBV28 and TRBJ1-2; D is perhaps TRBD1 (5 bases). The CDR3 runs 14 residues. Germline CDR1 MDHEN, CDR2 SYDVKM. Trimming cost V 5 bases and J 5 bases, with 15 bases left between them. The CDR3 spells CASSRSGRHYGYTF. In DNA, the CDR3 is TGTGCCAGCAGTCGGTCAGGGAGGCATTATGGCTACACCTTC.

V gene TRBV18 combines with J gene TRBJ2-7; no clear D gene. Trimming removed 0 bases from V and 4 bases from J, with 7 bases in between. This CDR3 spans 13 amino acids. Germline lookup yields CDR1 KGHSH and CDR2 LQKENI. Written as DNA, the CDR3 is TGTGCCAGCTCACCACCGGTCACATACGAGCAGTACTTC. Translating gives CASSPPVTYEQYF. Based on the CDR3 plus reference TRBV18 and TRBJ2-7, the full variable domain is NAGVMQNPRHLVRRRGQEARLRCSPMKGHSHVYWYRQLPEEGLKFMVYLQKENIIDESGMPKERFSAEFPKEGPSILRIQQVVRGDSAAYFCASSPPVTYEQYFGPGTRLTVT.

The chain has TRBV7-2 and TRBJ2-3, with 9 bases fitting TRBD2. The CDR3 length is 15 residues. Germline-derived CDR1 and CDR2 are SGHTA and FQGNSA. Trimming took 4 bases from V and 4 from J; bases not matched to a gene: 6. The DNA of the CDR3 is TGTGCCAGCAGCTACCTAGCGGGAACTTCAGATACGCAGTATTTT. Protein: CASSYLAGTSDTQYF.

The rearrangement uses TRBV30 and TRBJ1-1; D uncertain. The V end was cut by 4 bases, the J end by 9 bases, with 15 bases between. The CDR3 is made up of 12 amino acids. The germline gives CDR1 GTSNPN, CDR2 SVGIG (reference sequence). The CDR3 coding sequence is TGTGCCTGGACTCTAAACCCCGCCCAAGCTTTCTTT. Amino acids: CAWTLNPAQAFF. Combining the CDR3 with reference TRBV30 and TRBJ1-1 gives the whole variable domain SQTIHQWPATLVQPVGSPLSLECTVEGTSNPNLYWYRQAAGRGLQLLFYSVGIGQISSEVPQNLSASRPQDRQFILSSKKLLLSDSGFYLCAWTLNPAQAFFGQGTRLTVV.

The chain recombines TRBV27 with TRBJ2-3; TRBD2 aligns across 8 bases. V shed 5 bases, J shed 11 bases, and the junction held 18 bases outside the gene matches. The CDR3 is 16 residues long. Germline values: CDR1 MNHEY, CDR2 SMNVEV (reference sequence). The CDR3: CASSPTLGVAGPRQYF. CDR3 coding DNA: TGTGCCAGCAGTCCCACCCTCGGGGTAGCGGGGCCCCGGCAGTATTTT.

The chain combines TRBV28 with TRBJ1-1; TRBD1 aligns across 7 bases. Losses at the gene ends were 5 bases for V and 12 bases for J; bases not matched to a gene: 12. This CDR3 region has 13 residues. Germline lookup yields CDR1 MDHEN and CDR2 SYDVKM. The CDR3 loop reads CASSLQTGKRTFF. In nucleotides, the CDR3 is TGTGCCAGCAGTCTCCAGACAGGGAAGAGAACTTTCTTT.

The V gene is TRBV2, the J gene TRBJ2-5, with 11 bases fitting TRBD2. Germline CDR1 is SNHLY and CDR2 is FYNNEI. The CDR3 extends over 14 amino acids. The J segment lost 6 bases and the V segment lost 6 bases, leaving 6 bases of the junction unmatched. CDR3 nucleotides: TGTGCCAGCAGGAGGACTAGCGGGTTACAGACCCAGTACTTC. Protein product: CASRRTSGLQTQYF. The variable domain in full, completed from reference TRBV2 and TRBJ2-5, reads EPEVTQTPSHQVTQMGQEVILRCVPISNHLYFYWYRQILGQKVEFLVSFYNNEISEKSEIFDDQFSVERPDGSNFTLKIRSTKLEDSAMYFCASRRTSGLQTQYFGPGTRLLVL.